A selection of T cell receptor beta chains follows, all from one sample in a study of a mutant IDH1 vaccine in newly diagnosed glioma. Antigens for these TCRs are unknown. Profiling relied on immunoSEQ multiplex PCR, and the TCRdb table lists in-frame clones only, not all of them. Of tens of thousands of clones detected, 80% appear once; the ten largest clones hold 6.2%. Sequenced material: PBMCs, taken from a glioma patient whose treatment included an IDH1 peptide vaccine. All receptors derive from a middle-aged man with glioma. Both conserved end residues are part of each CDR3. D genes are given only for firm matches. Clone size appears in some rows only: once, few, many, or a class for an expanded clone.

clone_size: once; v_call: TRBV5-1; d_call: TRBD1; j_call: TRBJ1-2; cdr3_aa: CASSTGTGPYGYTF; cdr3_nt: TGCGCCAGCAGCACGGGGACAGGGCCCTATGGCTACACCTTC
clone_size: once; v_call: TRBV13; d_call: TRBD1; j_call: TRBJ1-2; cdr3_aa: CASSLGQGPANYGYTF; cdr3_nt: TGTGCCAGCAGCTTAGGACAGGGGCCAGCTAACTATGGCTACACCTTC
clone_size: -; v_call: TRBV30; d_call: -; j_call: TRBJ1-1; cdr3_aa: CAWSEDSNTEAFF; cdr3_nt: TGTGCCTGGAGTGAGGACAGCAACACTGAAGCTTTCTTT
clone_size: once; v_call: TRBV2; d_call: TRBD1; j_call: TRBJ1-1; cdr3_aa: CASRQGPTEAFF; cdr3_nt: TGTGCCAGTCGACAGGGACCCACTGAAGCTTTCTTT
clone_size: -; v_call: TRBV15; d_call: -; j_call: TRBJ1-2; cdr3_aa: CATSRDLLEQGYGYTF; cdr3_nt: TGTGCCACCAGCAGAGATTTGTTAGAACAGGGCTATGGCTACACCTTC
clone_size: -; v_call: TRBV5-1; d_call: -; j_call: TRBJ2-7; cdr3_aa: CASSLESYEQYF; cdr3_nt: TGCGCCAGCAGCTTGGAGAGCTACGAGCAGTACTTC
clone_size: once; v_call: TRBV5-1; d_call: -; j_call: TRBJ2-6; cdr3_aa: CASSLGLGVSGANVLTF; cdr3_nt: TGCGCCAGCAGCTTGGGGCTGGGGGTCTCTGGGGCCAACGTCCTGACTTTC
clone_size: -; v_call: TRBV7-9; d_call: -; j_call: TRBJ2-1; cdr3_aa: CASSLSWGENNEQFF; cdr3_nt: TGTGCCAGCAGCCTGAGTTGGGGGGAGAACAATGAGCAGTTCTTC
clone_size: -; v_call: TRBV7-9; d_call: -; j_call: TRBJ2-5; cdr3_aa: CASSLGVRAAQYF; cdr3_nt: TGTGCCAGCAGCTTAGGTGTCAGGGCGGCCCAGTACTTC
clone_size: -; v_call: TRBV6-5; d_call: TRBD1; j_call: TRBJ2-4; cdr3_aa: CASSPTGTAWDIQYF; cdr3_nt: TGTGCCAGCAGTCCCACTGGGACAGCTTGGGACATTCAGTACTTC
clone_size: -; v_call: TRBV10-3; d_call: TRBD1; j_call: TRBJ2-7; cdr3_aa: CAISGNRGRTSSYEQYF; cdr3_nt: TGTGCCATCAGTGGCAACAGGGGGCGTACGAGCTCCTACGAGCAGTACTTC
clone_size: few; v_call: TRBV7-9; d_call: -; j_call: TRBJ2-1; cdr3_aa: CASSPPPAGGNEQFF; cdr3_nt: TGTGCCAGCAGTCCCCCCCCAGCGGGCGGGAATGAGCAGTTCTTC
clone_size: -; v_call: TRBV14; d_call: TRBD1; j_call: TRBJ2-4; cdr3_aa: CASSQERGLGNIQYF; cdr3_nt: TGTGCCAGCAGCCAAGAAAGGGGGCTGGGGAACATTCAGTACTTC
clone_size: once; v_call: TRBV19; d_call: -; j_call: TRBJ2-7; cdr3_aa: CASSPSKGSYEQYF; cdr3_nt: TGTGCCAGTAGTCCAAGCAAGGGATCCTACGAGCAGTACTTC
clone_size: -; v_call: TRBV6-5; d_call: -; j_call: TRBJ1-2; cdr3_aa: CASSYSQRGYGYTF; cdr3_nt: TGTGCCAGCAGTTACTCGCAGCGCGGCTATGGCTACACCTTC
clone_size: medium-sized; v_call: TRBV4-2; d_call: -; j_call: TRBJ2-2; cdr3_aa: CASSQASTGELFF; cdr3_nt: TGTGCCAGCAGCCAAGCTAGCACCGGGGAGCTGTTTTTT
clone_size: -; v_call: TRBV4-2; d_call: -; j_call: TRBJ1-1; cdr3_aa: CASSQGGRAGTEAFF; cdr3_nt: TGTGCCAGCAGCCAAGGGGGCAGGGCGGGCACTGAAGCTTTCTTT
clone_size: -; v_call: TRBV5-6; d_call: -; j_call: TRBJ2-1; cdr3_aa: CASSTGTEQFF; cdr3_nt: TGTGCCAGCAGCACTGGCACTGAGCAGTTCTTC
clone_size: -; v_call: TRBV5-1; d_call: -; j_call: TRBJ2-7; cdr3_aa: CASSLSQTYEQYF; cdr3_nt: TGCGCCAGCAGCTTGTCACAGACCTACGAGCAGTACTTC
clone_size: -; v_call: TRBV11-2; d_call: TRBD1; j_call: TRBJ2-2; cdr3_aa: CASAGPRGPTNTGELFF; cdr3_nt: TGTGCCAGCGCCGGCCCTAGGGGGCCAACGAACACCGGGGAGCTGTTTTTT
clone_size: -; v_call: TRBV2; d_call: -; j_call: TRBJ2-6; cdr3_aa: CASMDELIPGANVLTF; cdr3_nt: TGTGCCAGCATGGACGAACTGATCCCTGGGGCCAACGTCCTGACTTTC
clone_size: -; v_call: TRBV6-5; d_call: -; j_call: TRBJ1-5; cdr3_aa: CASRKQGGSQPQHF; cdr3_nt: TGTGCCAGCAGAAAACAGGGAGGGAGTCAGCCCCAGCATTTT
clone_size: -; v_call: TRBV6-5; d_call: TRBD1; j_call: TRBJ1-2; cdr3_aa: CASSSGGNYGYTF; cdr3_nt: TGTGCCAGCAGTTCAGGGGGCAACTATGGCTACACCTTC
clone_size: once; v_call: TRBV4-1; d_call: -; j_call: TRBJ1-2; cdr3_aa: CASSIRTGKANYGYTF; cdr3_nt: TGCGCCAGCAGCATACGAACAGGGAAAGCTAACTATGGCTACACCTTC
clone_size: -; v_call: TRBV5-1; d_call: -; j_call: TRBJ2-5; cdr3_aa: CASSLGPEGTQYF; cdr3_nt: TGCGCCAGCAGCCTGGGACCCGAAGGGACCCAGTACTTC
clone_size: -; v_call: TRBV12-5; d_call: -; j_call: TRBJ1-5; cdr3_aa: CASGLESNQPQHF; cdr3_nt: TGTGCTAGTGGTTTGGAAAGTAATCAGCCCCAGCATTTT
clone_size: few; v_call: TRBV27; d_call: -; j_call: TRBJ2-5; cdr3_aa: CASSLKVTQYF; cdr3_nt: TGTGCCAGCAGTTTAAAGGTGACCCAGTACTTC
clone_size: -; v_call: TRBV18; d_call: -; j_call: TRBJ1-2; cdr3_aa: CASSPPGRNYGYTF; cdr3_nt: TGTGCCAGCTCACCTCCGGGACGGAACTATGGCTACACCTTC
clone_size: -; v_call: TRBV30; d_call: -; j_call: TRBJ2-7; cdr3_aa: CAWGRGGGRNEQYF; cdr3_nt: TGTGCCTGGGGGCGGGGAGGGGGGCGGAACGAGCAGTACTTC
clone_size: -; v_call: TRBV6-1; d_call: -; j_call: TRBJ2-7; cdr3_aa: CASSLDRGSYEQYF; cdr3_nt: TGTGCCAGCAGTCTGGACAGAGGGAGCTACGAGCAGTACTTC
clone_size: -; v_call: TRBV6-1; d_call: TRBD1; j_call: TRBJ1-5; cdr3_aa: CASSAPGGGNQPQHF; cdr3_nt: TGTGCCAGCAGTGCCCCAGGGGGCGGCAATCAGCCCCAGCATTTT
clone_size: -; v_call: TRBV10-1; d_call: -; j_call: TRBJ2-5; cdr3_aa: CASSPGTQKVETQYF; cdr3_nt: TGCGCCAGCAGTCCCGGGACTCAAAAGGTCGAGACCCAGTACTTC
clone_size: -; v_call: TRBV29-1; d_call: TRBD2; j_call: TRBJ2-5; cdr3_aa: CSASRGGQETQYF; cdr3_nt: TGCAGCGCCTCGCGGGGGGGGCAAGAGACCCAGTACTTC
clone_size: -; v_call: TRBV7-9; d_call: -; j_call: TRBJ1-1; cdr3_aa: CASSLASGTGEAFF; cdr3_nt: TGTGCCAGCAGCTTAGCCTCCGGGACGGGTGAAGCTTTCTTT